This T cell receptor (beta chain) comes out of a study of identical twins. Study-wide points: Out-of-frame beta sequences exhibited a weaker degree of excess twin sharing.

The CDR3 loop spans 12 amino acids. V shed 7 bases and J shed 7 bases, with 11 bases lying between them. Per germline, CDR1 SNHLY and CDR2 FYNNEI. From the 5' RACE reads, TCRdb called clonotypes with MiXCR, one entry per CDR3 protein. The repertoire holds some 790,000 distinct CDR3 sequences, 15% to 20% seen once, with roughly 14% in the top ten. A note on this clonotype: Its antigen is unknown.

These data also featured in a second study, about T cells expressing NK-cell markers. This second study says: The study found dominant NKG2C+ clonotypes at about 1.0-8% of CD8+ T cells in roughly six donors.

Sequencing used PBMCs. The clonotype comes from a woman under 30 in good health. The rearrangement links TRBV2 to TRBJ2-1, with unresolved D. In DNA, the CDR3 is TGTGCCAGCAAAAAGGTGGGGAATGAGCAGTTCTTC. It specifies CASKKVGNEQFF.